Shown below are 2 T cell receptor beta chains from a single sample sequenced in a study of blood T cells in healthy people across ages. A second PCR, run for about 6 to 11 cycles, used a sample-barcoded 5' primer plus a J-beta primer mix. Via MiXCR, TCRdb re-called the 5' RACE reads, giving one row per CDR3 protein. The sample records about 670,000 distinct CDR3 sequences, around 52% being singletons. Sequenced material: blood. The receptor set was obtained from a woman older than 75 in good health.

The genes are TRBV4-1 and TRBJ2-7; the D is unclear. Germline CDR1 reads MGHRA; CDR2 reads YSYEKL. Trimming left V 0 bases short and J 8 bases short, with 11 bases between. The CDR3 sequence is 13 residues long. The CDR3 protein is CASSQEPPSQQYF. In DNA form, the CDR3 reads TGCGCCAGCAGCCAAGAGCCGCCTTCCCAGCAGTACTTC.

This clonotype was observed a few times. The rearrangement links TRBV28 to TRBJ2-1; TRBD2 matches 11 bases. The CDR3 covers 17 residues. Germline CDR1 is MDHEN and CDR2 is SYDVKM. V lost 3 bases and J lost 6; bases outside the gene matches: 10. CDR3 residues: CASSLGGGTSGFNEQFF. The CDR3 DNA reads TGTGCCAGCAGTTTGGGAGGGGGGACTAGCGGATTCAATGAGCAGTTCTTC.